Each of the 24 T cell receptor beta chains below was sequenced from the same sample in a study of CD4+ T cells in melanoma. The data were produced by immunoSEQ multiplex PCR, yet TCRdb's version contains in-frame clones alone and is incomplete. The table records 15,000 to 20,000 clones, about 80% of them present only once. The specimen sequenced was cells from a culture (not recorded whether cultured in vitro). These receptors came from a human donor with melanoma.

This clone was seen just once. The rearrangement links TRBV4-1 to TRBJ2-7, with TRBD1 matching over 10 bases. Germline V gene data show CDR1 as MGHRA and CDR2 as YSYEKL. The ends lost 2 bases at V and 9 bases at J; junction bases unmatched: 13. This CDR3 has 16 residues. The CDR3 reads CASSQNSRTGGIGQYF. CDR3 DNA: TGCGCCAGCAGCCAAAATAGCAGGACAGGGGGAATCGGGCAGTACTTC.

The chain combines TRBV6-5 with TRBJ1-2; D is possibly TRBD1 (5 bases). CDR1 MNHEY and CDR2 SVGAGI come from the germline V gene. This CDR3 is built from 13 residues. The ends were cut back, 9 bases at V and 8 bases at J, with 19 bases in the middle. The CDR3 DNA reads TGTGCCAGTAAGAGGGACGTCATAGGCGGCTACACCTTC. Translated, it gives CASKRDVIGGYTF.

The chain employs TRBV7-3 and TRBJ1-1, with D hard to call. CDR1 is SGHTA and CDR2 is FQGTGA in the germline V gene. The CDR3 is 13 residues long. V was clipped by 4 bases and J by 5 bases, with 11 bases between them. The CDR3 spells CASSSQSGTEAFF. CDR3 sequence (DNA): TGTGCCAGCAGCTCCCAGTCGGGGACTGAAGCTTTCTTT. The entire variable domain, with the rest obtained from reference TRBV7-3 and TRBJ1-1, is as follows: GAGVSQTPSNKVTEKGKYVELRCDPISGHTALYWYRQSLGQGPEFLIYFQGTGAADDSGLPNDRFFAVRPEGSVSTLKIQRTERGDSAVYLCASSSQSGTEAFFGQGTRLTVV.

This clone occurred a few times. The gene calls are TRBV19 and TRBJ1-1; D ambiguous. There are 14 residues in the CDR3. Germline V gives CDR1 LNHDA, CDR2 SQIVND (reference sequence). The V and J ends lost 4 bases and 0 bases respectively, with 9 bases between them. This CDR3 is CASSKARMNTEAFF. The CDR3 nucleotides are TGTGCCAGTAGTAAGGCAAGAATGAACACTGAAGCTTTCTTT.

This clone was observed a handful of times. This CDR3 is CASAPGHGNSGANVLTF. The CDR3 coding sequence is TGTGCCAGTGCCCCGGGACACGGAAACTCTGGGGCCAACGTCCTGACTTTC. The chain links TRBV11-2 to TRBJ2-6; perhaps TRBD1 as D (6 bases). V was cut by 9 bases and J by 0 bases, with 18 bases left in between. The CDR3 spans 17 residues. CDR1 is SGHAT, CDR2 FQNNGV, per germline.

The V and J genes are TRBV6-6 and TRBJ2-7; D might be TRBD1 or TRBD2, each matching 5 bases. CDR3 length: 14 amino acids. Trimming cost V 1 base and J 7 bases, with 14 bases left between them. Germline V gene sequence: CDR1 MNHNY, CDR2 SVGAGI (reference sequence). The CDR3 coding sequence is TGTGCCAGCAGTTACTTAGGCCCCGAGGGGGAGCAGTACTTC. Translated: CASSYLGPEGEQYF.

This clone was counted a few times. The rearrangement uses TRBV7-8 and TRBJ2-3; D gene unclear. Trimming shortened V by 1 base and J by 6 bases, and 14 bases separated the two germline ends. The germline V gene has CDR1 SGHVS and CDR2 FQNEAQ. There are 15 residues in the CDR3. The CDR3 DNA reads TGTGCCAGCAGCTTAGGAGTAGTAGCCGGGGATACGCAGTATTTT. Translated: CASSLGVVAGDTQYF.

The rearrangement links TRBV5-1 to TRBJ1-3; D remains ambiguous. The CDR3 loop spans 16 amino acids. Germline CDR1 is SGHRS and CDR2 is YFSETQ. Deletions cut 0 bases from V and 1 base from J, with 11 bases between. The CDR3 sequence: CASSLEPAWSGNTIYF. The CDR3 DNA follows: TGCGCCAGCAGCTTGGAACCCGCCTGGTCTGGAAACACCATATATTTT.

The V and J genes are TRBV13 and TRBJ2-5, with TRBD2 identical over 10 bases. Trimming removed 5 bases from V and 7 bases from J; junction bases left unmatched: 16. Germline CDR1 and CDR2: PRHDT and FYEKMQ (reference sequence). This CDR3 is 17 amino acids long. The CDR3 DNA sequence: TGTGCCAGCAGCCTAAAAAACCTAGCGGGGGCCCCCCGGACCCAGTACTTC. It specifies CASSLKNLAGAPRTQYF.

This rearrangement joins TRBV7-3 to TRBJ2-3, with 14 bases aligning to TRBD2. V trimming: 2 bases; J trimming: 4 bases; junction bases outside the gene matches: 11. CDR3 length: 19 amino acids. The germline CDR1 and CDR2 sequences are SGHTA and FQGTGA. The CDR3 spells CASSLFPGTSGGRSDTQYF. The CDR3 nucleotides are TGTGCCAGCAGCTTATTCCCCGGGACTAGCGGGGGCCGGTCAGATACGCAGTATTTT.

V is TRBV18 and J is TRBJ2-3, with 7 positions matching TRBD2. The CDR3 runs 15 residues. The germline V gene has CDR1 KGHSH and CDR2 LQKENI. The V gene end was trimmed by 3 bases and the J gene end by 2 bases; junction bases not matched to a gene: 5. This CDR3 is CASSPSSGYTDTQYF. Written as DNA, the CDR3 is TGTGCCAGCTCACCGTCTAGCGGCTACACAGATACGCAGTATTTT.

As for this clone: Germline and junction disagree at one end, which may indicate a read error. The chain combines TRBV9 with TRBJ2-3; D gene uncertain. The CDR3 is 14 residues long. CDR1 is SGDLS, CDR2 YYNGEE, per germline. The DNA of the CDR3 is TGTACCAGCAGCGTATTGGTTAAAGCAGATACGCAGTATTTT. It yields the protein CTSSVLVKADTQYF.

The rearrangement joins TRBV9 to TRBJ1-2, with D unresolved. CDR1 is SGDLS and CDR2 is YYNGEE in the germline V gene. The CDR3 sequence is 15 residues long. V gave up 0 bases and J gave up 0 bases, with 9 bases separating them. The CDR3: CASSVAPGSNYGYTF. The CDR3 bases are TGTGCCAGCAGCGTAGCTCCGGGTTCTAACTATGGCTACACCTTC.

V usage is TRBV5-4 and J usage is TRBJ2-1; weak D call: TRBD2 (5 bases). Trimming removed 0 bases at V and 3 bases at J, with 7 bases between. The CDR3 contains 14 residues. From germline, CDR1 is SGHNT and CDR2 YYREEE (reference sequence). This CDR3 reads CASSLGGLYNEQFF. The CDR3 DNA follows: TGTGCCAGCAGCTTGGGAGGACTCTACAATGAGCAGTTCTTC.

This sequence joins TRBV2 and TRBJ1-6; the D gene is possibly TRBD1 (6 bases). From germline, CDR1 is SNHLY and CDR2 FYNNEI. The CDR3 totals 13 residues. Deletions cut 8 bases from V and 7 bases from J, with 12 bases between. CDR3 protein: CASRGGGNSPLHF. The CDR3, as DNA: TGTGCCAGCCGGGGAGGGGGAAATTCACCCCTCCACTTT.

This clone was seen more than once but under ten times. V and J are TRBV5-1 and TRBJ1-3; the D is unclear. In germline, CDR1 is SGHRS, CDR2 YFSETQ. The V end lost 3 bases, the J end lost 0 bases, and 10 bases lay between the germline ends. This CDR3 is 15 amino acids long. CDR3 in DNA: TGCGCCAGCAGCTCCGACCCCTTCTCTGGAAACACCATATATTTT. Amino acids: CASSSDPFSGNTIYF.

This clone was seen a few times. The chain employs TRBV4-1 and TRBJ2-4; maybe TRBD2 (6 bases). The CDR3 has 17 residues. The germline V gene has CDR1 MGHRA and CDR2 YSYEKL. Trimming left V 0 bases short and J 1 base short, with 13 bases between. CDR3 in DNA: TGCGCCAGCAGCCAAGATCGGGGGAGCGGGGCCAAAAACATTCAGTACTTC. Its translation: CASSQDRGSGAKNIQYF.

CDR3 in amino acids: CASGLARQGGNEKLFF. In DNA, the CDR3 is TGTGCTAGTGGTTTGGCCCGACAGGGAGGAAATGAAAAACTGTTTTTT. The rearrangement uses TRBV12-5 and TRBJ1-4, with 7 bases matching TRBD1. With V trimmed by 1 base and J by 5 bases, 7 bases remained unmatched. Looked up from germline, CDR1 is LGHNT and CDR2 is FRNRAP. The CDR3 sequence is 16 residues long.

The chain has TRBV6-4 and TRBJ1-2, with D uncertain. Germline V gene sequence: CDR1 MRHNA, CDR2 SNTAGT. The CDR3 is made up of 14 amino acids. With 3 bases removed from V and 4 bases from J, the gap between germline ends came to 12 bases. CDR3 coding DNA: TGTGCCAGCAGTGAAGGCCCTACGGTCTATGGCTACACCTTC. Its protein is CASSEGPTVYGYTF.

CDR3 amino acids: CASSPGGQGYGNTIYF. The CDR3 DNA reads TGTGCCAGCTCACCCGGAGGACAGGGCTACGGAAACACCATATATTTT. The V gene is TRBV18, the J gene TRBJ1-3, with 8 bases matching TRBD1. J was trimmed by 4 bases and V by 3 bases; bases with no gene match: 8. Germline V CDR1 and CDR2: KGHSH, LQKENI. This CDR3 has 16 amino acids. The variable domain in full, with the rest retrieved from reference TRBV18 and TRBJ1-3, is NAGVMQNPRHLVRRRGQEARLRCSPMKGHSHVYWYRQLPEEGLKFMVYLQKENIIDESGMPKERFSAEFPKEGPSILRIQQVVRGDSAAYFCASSPGGQGYGNTIYFGEGSWLTVV.

The DNA for the CDR3 is TGTGCCAGCAGAGCCACAGGGAAGGGCGGCTACACCTTC. Encoded protein: CASRATGKGGYTF. The V gene is TRBV6-1, the J gene TRBJ1-2; the D gene is possibly TRBD1 (6 bases). Deletions cut 6 bases from V and 8 bases from J, with 16 bases between. CDR1 and CDR2 (germline): MNHNS, SASEGT. CDR3 length equals 13 residues.

The CDR3 here is CASNLDRAYYGYTF. CDR3 coding DNA: TGTGCCAGCAACCTGGACAGGGCTTACTATGGCTACACCTTC. The chain carries TRBV6-1 and TRBJ1-2, with 8 bases identical to TRBD1. This CDR3 has 14 amino acids. Trimming removed 7 bases from V and 3 bases from J; junction bases left unmatched: 7. In germline, CDR1 is MNHNS, CDR2 SASEGT.

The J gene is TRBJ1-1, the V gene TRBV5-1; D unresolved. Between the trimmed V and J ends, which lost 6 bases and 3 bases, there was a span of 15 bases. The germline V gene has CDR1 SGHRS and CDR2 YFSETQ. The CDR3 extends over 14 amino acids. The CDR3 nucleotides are TGCGCCAGCACGACCAACGACGCTCACACTGAAGCTTTCTTT. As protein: CASTTNDAHTEAFF.

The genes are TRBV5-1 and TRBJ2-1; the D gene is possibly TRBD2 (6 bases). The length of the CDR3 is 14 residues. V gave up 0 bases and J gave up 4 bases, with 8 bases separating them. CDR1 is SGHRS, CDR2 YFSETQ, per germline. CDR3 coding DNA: TGCGCCAGCAGCTTGGGGGACTTATACAATGAGCAGTTCTTC. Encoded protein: CASSLGDLYNEQFF.